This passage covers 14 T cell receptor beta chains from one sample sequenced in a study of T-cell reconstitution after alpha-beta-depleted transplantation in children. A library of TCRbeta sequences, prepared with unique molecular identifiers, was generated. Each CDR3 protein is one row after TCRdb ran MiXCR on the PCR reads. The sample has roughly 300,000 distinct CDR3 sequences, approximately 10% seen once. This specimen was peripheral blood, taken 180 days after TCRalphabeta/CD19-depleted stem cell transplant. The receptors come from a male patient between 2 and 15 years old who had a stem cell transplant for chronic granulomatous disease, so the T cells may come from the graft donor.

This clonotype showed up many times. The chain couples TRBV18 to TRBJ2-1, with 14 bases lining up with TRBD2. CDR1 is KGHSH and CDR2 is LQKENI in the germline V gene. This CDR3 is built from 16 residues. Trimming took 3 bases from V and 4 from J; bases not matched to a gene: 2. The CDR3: CASSPGLAGAYNEQFF. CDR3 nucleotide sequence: TGTGCCAGCTCACCGGGACTAGCGGGAGCGTACAATGAGCAGTTCTTC. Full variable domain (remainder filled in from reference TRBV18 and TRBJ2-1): NAGVMQNPRHLVRRRGQEARLRCSPMKGHSHVYWYRQLPEEGLKFMVYLQKENIIDESGMPKERFSAEFPKEGPSILRIQQVVRGDSAAYFCASSPGLAGAYNEQFFGPGTRLTVL.

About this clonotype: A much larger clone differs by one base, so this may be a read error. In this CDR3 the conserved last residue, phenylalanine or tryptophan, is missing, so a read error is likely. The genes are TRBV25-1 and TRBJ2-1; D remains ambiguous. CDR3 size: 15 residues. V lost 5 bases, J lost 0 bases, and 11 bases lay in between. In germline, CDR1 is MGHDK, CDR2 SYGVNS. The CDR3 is CASSTTRPSYNEQFL. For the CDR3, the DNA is TGTGCCAGCAGTACAACCCGGCCCTCCTACAATGAGCAGTTCCTC.

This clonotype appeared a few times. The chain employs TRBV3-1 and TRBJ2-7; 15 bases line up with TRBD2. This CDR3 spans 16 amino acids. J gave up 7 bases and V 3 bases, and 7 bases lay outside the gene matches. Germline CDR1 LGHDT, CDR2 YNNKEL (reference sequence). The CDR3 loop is CASSQGGLAGGREQYF. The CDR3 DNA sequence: TGTGCCAGCAGCCAGGGGGGACTAGCGGGAGGACGTGAGCAGTACTTC.

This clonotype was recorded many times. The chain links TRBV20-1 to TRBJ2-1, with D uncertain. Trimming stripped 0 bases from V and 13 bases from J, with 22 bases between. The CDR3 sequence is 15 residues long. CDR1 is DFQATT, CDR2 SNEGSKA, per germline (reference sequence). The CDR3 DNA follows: TGCAGTGCTAGAGATATTCGGGTAGCCACCCCAGACCAGTTCTTC. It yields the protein CSARDIRVATPDQFF.

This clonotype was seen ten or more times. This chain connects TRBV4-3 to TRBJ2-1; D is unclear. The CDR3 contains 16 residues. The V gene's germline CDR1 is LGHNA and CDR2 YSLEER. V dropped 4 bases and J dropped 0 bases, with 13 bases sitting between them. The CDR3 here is CASSLFYRISYNEQFF. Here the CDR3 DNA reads TGCGCCAGCAGCCTATTCTACCGTATCTCCTACAATGAGCAGTTCTTC.

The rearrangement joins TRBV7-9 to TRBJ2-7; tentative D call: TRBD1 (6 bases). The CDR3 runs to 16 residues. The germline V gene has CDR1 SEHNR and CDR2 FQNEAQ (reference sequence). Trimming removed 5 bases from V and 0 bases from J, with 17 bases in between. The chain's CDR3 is CASSKTGPSSSYEQYF. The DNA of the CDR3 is TGTGCCAGCAGCAAAACAGGGCCCTCGAGCTCCTACGAGCAGTACTTC.

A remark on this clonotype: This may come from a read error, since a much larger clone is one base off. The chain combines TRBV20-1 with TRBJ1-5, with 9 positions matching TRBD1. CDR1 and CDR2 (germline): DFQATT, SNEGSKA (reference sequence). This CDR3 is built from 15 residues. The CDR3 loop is CSTRKPGQGVQPQHF. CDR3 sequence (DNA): TGCAGTACTAGAAAACCGGGACAGGGTGTTCAGCCCCAGCATTTT.

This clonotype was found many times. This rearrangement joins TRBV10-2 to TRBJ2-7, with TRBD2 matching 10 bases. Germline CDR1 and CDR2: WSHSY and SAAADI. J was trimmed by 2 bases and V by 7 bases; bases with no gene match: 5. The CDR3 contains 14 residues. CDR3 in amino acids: CASTWTSGTYEQYF. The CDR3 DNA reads TGCGCCAGCACCTGGACTAGCGGAACCTACGAGCAGTACTTC.

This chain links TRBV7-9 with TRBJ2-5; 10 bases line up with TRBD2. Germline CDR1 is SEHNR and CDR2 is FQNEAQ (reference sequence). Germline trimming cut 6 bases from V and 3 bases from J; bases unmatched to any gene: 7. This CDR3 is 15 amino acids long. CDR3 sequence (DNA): TGTGCCAGCAGGATCGCTAGCGGGGGAAAAGAGACCCAGTACTTC. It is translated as CASRIASGGKETQYF.

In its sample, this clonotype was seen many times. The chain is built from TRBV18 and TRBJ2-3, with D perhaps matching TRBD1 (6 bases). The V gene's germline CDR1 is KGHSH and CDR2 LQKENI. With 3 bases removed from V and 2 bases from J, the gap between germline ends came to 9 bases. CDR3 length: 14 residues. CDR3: CASSPRDNTDTQYF. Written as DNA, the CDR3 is TGTGCCAGCTCACCCCGGGACAACACAGATACGCAGTATTTT.

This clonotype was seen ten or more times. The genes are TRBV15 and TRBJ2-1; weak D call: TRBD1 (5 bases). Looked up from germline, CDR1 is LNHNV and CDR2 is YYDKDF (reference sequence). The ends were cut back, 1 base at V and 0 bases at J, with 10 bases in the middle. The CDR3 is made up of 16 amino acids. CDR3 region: CATSRGQLSSYNEQFF. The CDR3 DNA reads TGTGCCACCAGCAGAGGACAGCTGAGCTCCTACAATGAGCAGTTCTTC. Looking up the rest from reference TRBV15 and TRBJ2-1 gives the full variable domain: DAMVIQNPRYQVTQFGKPVTLSCSQTLNHNVMYWYQQKSSQAPKLLFHYYDKDFNNEADTPDNFQSRRPNTSFCFLDIRSPGLGDTAMYLCATSRGQLSSYNEQFFGPGTRLTVL.

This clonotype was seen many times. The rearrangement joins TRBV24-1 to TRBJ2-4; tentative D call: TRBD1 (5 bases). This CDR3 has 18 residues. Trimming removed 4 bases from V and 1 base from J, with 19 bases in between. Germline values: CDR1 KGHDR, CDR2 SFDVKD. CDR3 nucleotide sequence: TGTGCCACCAGTGAATACAATAGGGGTCGAGACGCCAAAAACATTCAGTACTTC. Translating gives CATSEYNRGRDAKNIQYF.

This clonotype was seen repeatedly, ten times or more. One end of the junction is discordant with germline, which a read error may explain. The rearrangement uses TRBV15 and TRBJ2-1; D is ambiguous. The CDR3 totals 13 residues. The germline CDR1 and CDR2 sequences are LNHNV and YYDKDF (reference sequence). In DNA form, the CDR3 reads TGTGCCACCAGCAGGATCCCCTATAATGAGCAGTTCTTC. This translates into CATSRIPYNEQFF. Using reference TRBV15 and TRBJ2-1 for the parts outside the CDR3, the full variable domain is DAMVIQNPRYQVTQFGKPVTLSCSQTLNHNVMYWYQQKSSQAPKLLFHYYDKDFNNEADTPDNFQSRRPNTSFCFLDIRSPGLGDTAMYLCATSRIPYNEQFFGPGTRLTVL.

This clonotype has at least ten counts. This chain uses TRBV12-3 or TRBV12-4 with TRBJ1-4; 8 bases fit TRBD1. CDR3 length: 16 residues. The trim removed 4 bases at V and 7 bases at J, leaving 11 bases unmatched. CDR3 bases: TGTGCCAGCAGTTCATCCGGGGACAGGAGGGGTGAAAAACTGTTTTTT. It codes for CASSSSGDRRGEKLFF.